This TCR beta chain was documented in a study of identical twins. TCRdb called the 5' RACE reads again in MiXCR, with one record for every CDR3 protein. The sample contains roughly 690,000 distinct CDR3 sequences, around 5.7% of which appear only once. This clonotype has at least ten counts. The sequence was obtained from a man younger than 35 in good health. Material for sequencing was naive T cells sorted from blood.

The CDR3 here is CASSYFSTGELFF. The DNA of the CDR3 is TGTGCCAGCAGTTACTTCTCAACCGGGGAGCTGTTTTTT. The chain links TRBV6-2 or TRBV6-3 to TRBJ2-2; D ambiguous. The V gene's germline CDR1 is MNHEY and CDR2 SVGEGT. CDR3 length: 13 residues. Trimming pared 1 base from V and 5 bases from J, leaving 5 bases between.